These T cell receptor beta chains were read from a single sample in a study of OX40 agonist ivuxolimab in advanced cancers. Data came from immunoSEQ multiplex PCR; TCRdb stores just in-frame clones and leaves some out. Found here are roughly 49,000 clones, more than 65% of them singletons; the top ten hold around 2.8%. The sample consisted of CD4+ or CD8+ T cells sorted from blood, taken in a trial of the OX40 agonist ivuxolimab. These receptors all come from an adult with an advanced solid tumor such as melanoma, head and neck, liver or kidney cancer. Both conserved end residues are trimmed from each CDR3. Fields, in order: V gene, CDR3 protein.

TRBV5-5 ASSLVGRELF
TRBV7-2 ASSLGGSRVGIQY
TRBV6-6 ASTPRTSANEQF
TRBV18 ASSPLGGHDNQPQH
TRBV10-3 AISRSRNEKLF
TRBV5-5 ASSLAQGGNQPQH
TRBV19 ASRNQGLGSPYGYT
TRBV27 ASSRQGSNTGELF
TRBV4-1 ASSQGTGIVNEQY
TRBV10-3 AISESAGEGYEQY
TRBV2 ASRSGTSGGCGELF
TRBV5-8 ASSFRTGYIDEQF
TRBV6-1 ASRVEAMRDTEAF
TRBV11-2 ASSFGGQGTDTQY
TRBV7-3 ASSPGTSGVGELF
TRBV5-4 ASSLEQLGNTIY
TRBV19 ASSRGQESYEQY
TRBV2 ASALDPTIY
TRBV2 ASAGAPLH
TRBV5-6 ASSYGPPSAKNIQY
TRBV5-4 ASSPGGGLYGYT
TRBV7-8 ASRTPGAPNSPLH
TRBV19 ASSPTGATNEKLF